This record covers a single T cell receptor beta chain. What it binds is unknown. Random hexamers were used to reverse transcribe the RNA input (about 0.5 to 1 ug). MiXCR, run by TCRdb on the immunoSEQ multiplex PCR reads, gives a single entry per CDR3 protein. The sample yields approximately 280,000 distinct CDR3 sequences, 70% to 90% seen once. Sequencing of TCR beta drew on CD8+ and CD4+ T cells from blood. Negative isolation yielded the CD8+ and CD4+ T cells, while FACS enriched the TEMRA cells. Germline V gene lookup returns CDR1 SGHDT and CDR2 YYEEEE. This CDR3 is 14 amino acids long. Between the trimmed V and J ends, which lost 0 bases and 5 bases, there was a span of 12 bases. This sample was included in a study of CD8 T cells in Susac syndrome. Study findings and constraints: As acknowledged by the study, its TCR sequencing and HLA analysis included a relatively small number of individuals.

The V and J genes are TRBV5-6 and TRBJ2-7; no reliable D call. This TCR derives from a human donor with multiple sclerosis. Sequencing was carried out using CD8+ T cells from PBMCs. Written as DNA, the CDR3 is TGTGCCAGCAGCTTGGATGTCAGATCCGACGAGCAGTACTTC. Its translation: CASSLDVRSDEQYF.